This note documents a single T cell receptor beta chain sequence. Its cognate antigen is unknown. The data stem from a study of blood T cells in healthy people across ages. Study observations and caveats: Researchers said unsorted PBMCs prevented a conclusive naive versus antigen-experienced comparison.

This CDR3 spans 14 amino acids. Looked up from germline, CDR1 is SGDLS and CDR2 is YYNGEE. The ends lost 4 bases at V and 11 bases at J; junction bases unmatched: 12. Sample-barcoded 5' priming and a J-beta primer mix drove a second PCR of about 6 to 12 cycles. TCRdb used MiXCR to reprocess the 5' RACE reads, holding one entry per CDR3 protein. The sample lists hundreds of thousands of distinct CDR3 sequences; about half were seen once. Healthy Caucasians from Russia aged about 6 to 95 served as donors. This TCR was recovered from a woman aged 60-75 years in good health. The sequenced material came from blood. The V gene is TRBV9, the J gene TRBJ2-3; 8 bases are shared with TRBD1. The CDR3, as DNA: TGTGCCAGCAGCCCGATACAGGGGGAAGTAAGGCAGTATTTT. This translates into CASSPIQGEVRQYF.